The following is a TCR beta chain sequence with its context. Its cognate antigen is unknown. This record comes from a study of blood T cells in healthy people across ages. It was with a sample-barcoded 5' primer and a J-beta primer mix that a second PCR of roughly 7 to 12 cycles was run. Each CDR3 protein is one row after TCRdb ran MiXCR on the 5' RACE reads. The repertoire consists of over 950,000 distinct CDR3 sequences, with 51% occurring once and the leading ten covering about a fifth. General study points: It was held that diversity estimates obtained from one million T cells represented underestimates. Aged donors had fewer naive CD4+ cells and lower diversity than long-lived donors.

This CDR3 is built from 12 residues. CDR1 and CDR2 (germline): MNHNS, SASEGT. This TCR was sampled from a woman aged 55-69 years in good health. The material sequenced was blood. The rearrangement uses TRBV6-1 and TRBJ2-5; D call uncertain. The end of the DNA aligns better with TRBJ2-7, so the J call may be wrong. For the CDR3, the DNA is TGTGCCAGCAGTGAGAAGGGCTACGAGCAGTACTTC. It encodes CASSEKGYEQYF.